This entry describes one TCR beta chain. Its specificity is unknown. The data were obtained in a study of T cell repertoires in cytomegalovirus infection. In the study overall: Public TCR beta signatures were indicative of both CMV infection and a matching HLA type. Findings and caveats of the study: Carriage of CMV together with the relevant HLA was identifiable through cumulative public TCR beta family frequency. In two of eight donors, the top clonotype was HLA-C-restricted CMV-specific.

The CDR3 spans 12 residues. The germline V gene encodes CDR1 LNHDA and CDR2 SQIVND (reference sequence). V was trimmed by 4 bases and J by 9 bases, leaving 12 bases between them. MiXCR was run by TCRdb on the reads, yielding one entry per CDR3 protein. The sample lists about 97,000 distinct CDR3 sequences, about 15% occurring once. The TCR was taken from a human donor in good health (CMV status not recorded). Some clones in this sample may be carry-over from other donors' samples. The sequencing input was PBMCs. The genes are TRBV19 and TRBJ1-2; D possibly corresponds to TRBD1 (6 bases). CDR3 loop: CASSTSTGSYTF. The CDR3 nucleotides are TGTGCCAGTAGTACCTCGACAGGAAGCTACACCTTC.